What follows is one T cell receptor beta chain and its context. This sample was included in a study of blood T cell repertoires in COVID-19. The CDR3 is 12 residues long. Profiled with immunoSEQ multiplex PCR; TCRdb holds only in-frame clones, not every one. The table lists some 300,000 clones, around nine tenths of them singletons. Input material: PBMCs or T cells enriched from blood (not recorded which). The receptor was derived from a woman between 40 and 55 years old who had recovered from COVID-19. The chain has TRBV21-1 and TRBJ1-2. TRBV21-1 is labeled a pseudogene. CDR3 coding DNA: TGTGCCAGCAGCCCTTTTCGGTATGGCTACACCTTC. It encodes CASSPFRYGYTF.